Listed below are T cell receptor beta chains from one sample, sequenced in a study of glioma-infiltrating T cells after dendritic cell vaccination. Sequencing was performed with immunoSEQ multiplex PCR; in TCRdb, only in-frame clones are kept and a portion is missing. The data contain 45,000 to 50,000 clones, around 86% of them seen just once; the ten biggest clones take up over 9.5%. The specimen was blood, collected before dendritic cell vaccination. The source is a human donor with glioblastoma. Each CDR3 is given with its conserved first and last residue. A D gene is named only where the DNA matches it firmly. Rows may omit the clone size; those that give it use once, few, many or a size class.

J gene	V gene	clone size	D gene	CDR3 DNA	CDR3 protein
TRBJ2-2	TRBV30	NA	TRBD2	TGTGCCTGGAGTGTGCGGGAGAGGACCGGGGAGCTGTTTTTT	CAWSVRERTGELFF
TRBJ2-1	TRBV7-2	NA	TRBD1	TGTGCCAGCAGCCCTTATCCGGGACAGGGGGAATCCTACAATGAGCAGTTCTTC	CASSPYPGQGESYNEQFF
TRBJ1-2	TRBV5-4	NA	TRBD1	TGTGCCAGCACCGAAAAATTAAACAGGGGCAAGAATGGCTACACCTTC	CASTEKLNRGKNGYTF
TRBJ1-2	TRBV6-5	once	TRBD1	TGTGCCAGCAGTACAACTCCGGGACAGGGTAACGTCGGGACCTTC	CASSTTPGQGNVGTF
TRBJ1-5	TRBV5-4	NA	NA	TGTGCCAGCAGCAGGTCAGGGGATCAGCCCCAGCATTTT	CASSRSGDQPQHF
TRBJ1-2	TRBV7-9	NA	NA	TGTGCCAGCAGCCCACTAGGAGGTGGCTACACCTTC	CASSPLGGGYTF
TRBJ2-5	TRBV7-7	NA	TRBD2	TGTGCTAGCAGTCAGAGGTCCGGGACTAGCGACAACGATAAAGAGACCCAGTACTTC	CASSQRSGTSDNDKETQYF
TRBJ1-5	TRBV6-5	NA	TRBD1	TGTGCCAGCAGTTACGGGACAGGGTATCAGCCCCAGCATTTT	CASSYGTGYQPQHF
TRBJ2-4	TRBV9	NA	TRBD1	TGTGCCAGCAGCGACCAAGGCAGGGGGCGGGAAAACATTCAGTACTTC	CASSDQGRGRENIQYF
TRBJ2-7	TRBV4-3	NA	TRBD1	TGCGCCAGCAGCCAAGGCCTGACAGGGTTTACCTACGAGCAGTACTTC	CASSQGLTGFTYEQYF
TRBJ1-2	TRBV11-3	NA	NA	TGTGCCAGCAGCTTGGGCAGGGGTAACTATGGCTACACCTTC	CASSLGRGNYGYTF
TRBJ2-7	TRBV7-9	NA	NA	TGTGCCATTAGCACGGGTTATCCTTCCCACGAGCAGTACTTC	CAISTGYPSHEQYF
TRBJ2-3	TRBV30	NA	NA	TGTGCCGGTCGCCCTAGCAGGCGCACAGATACGCAGTATTTT	CAGRPSRRTDTQYF
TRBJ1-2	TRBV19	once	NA	TGTGCCAGTAGTATAAGAGGAGGGGGCTACACCTTC	CASSIRGGGYTF
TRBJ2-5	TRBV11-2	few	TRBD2	TGTGCCAGCAGCTTAGATCGGGGGGGCCAAGAGACCCAGTACTTC	CASSLDRGGQETQYF
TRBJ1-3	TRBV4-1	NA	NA	TGCGCCAGCAGCCGGGACGGGGGAACTGGAAACACCATATATTTT	CASSRDGGTGNTIYF
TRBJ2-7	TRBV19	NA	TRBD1	TGTGCCAGTAGTCCCCAGGGACAGGTCAACTACGAGCAGTACTTC	CASSPQGQVNYEQYF
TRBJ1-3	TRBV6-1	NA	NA	TGTGCCAGCAGTGAAGCGCCGCCGGCGGGGGGAAACACCATATATTTT	CASSEAPPAGGNTIYF
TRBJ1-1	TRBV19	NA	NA	TGTGCCAGCCAACTTAAACCCCGAGCGAACACTGAAGCTTTCTTT	CASQLKPRANTEAFF
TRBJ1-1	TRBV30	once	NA	TGTGCCTGGACCAGGGATAAGGGCACTGAAGCTTTCTTT	CAWTRDKGTEAFF
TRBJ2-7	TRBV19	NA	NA	TGTGCCAGTCGCGACACCTCCTCCTACGAGCAGTACTTC	CASRDTSSYEQYF
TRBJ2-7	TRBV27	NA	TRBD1	TGTGCCAGCAGCCTGACGAGGACAGGGGGCATTAAATTCTACGAGCAGTACTTC	CASSLTRTGGIKFYEQYF
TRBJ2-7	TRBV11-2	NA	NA	TGTGCCAGCAGCTTAGATCAGGGACTTCCCTCCTACGAGCAGTACTTC	CASSLDQGLPSYEQYF
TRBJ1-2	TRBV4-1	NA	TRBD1	TGCGCCAGCAGCCAAGATCCCCGGGGATATGAGGGGGCGGGTGGCTACACCTTC	CASSQDPRGYEGAGGYTF
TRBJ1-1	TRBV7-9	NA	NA	TGTGCCAGCAGCCAACGTTCGCGGGGAATGAACACTGAAGCTTTCTTT	CASSQRSRGMNTEAFF
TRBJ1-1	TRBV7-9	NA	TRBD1	TGTGCCAGCACCCGGGACAGAGGGGGGACTGAAGCTTTCTTT	CASTRDRGGTEAFF
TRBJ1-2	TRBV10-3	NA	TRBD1	TGTGCCATCAGACCGACTGGGACAGGGAATCGTGGCTACACCTTC	CAIRPTGTGNRGYTF
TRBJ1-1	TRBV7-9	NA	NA	TGTGCCAGCAGCTTAGAATCGAGCTCGGGAGCTTTCTTT	CASSLESSSGAFF
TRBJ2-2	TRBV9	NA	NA	TGTGCCAGCAGCCCTTACACCGGGGAGCTGTTTTTT	CASSPYTGELFF
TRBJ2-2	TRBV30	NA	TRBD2	TGTGCCTGGAGCAAAGGGACTAGCGTTTACACCGGGGAGCTGTTTTTT	CAWSKGTSVYTGELFF
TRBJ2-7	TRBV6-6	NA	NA	TGTGCCAGCAGCTCCACACCAACTAACACCTACGAGCAGTACTTC	CASSSTPTNTYEQYF
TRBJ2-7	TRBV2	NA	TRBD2	TGTGCCAGCAGTGTAATAACTGCGGGGGTTGTTTACGAGCAGTACTTC	CASSVITAGVVYEQYF
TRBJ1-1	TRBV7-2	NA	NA	TGTGCCAGCAGCGGGGGGGGGACCTACACTGAAGCTTTCTTT	CASSGGGTYTEAFF
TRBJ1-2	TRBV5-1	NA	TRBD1	TGCGCCAGCAGCAGTCGACAGGGGGTGGACTATGGCTACACCTTC	CASSSRQGVDYGYTF
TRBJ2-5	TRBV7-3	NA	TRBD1	TGTGCCAGCAGCGGGGGACAGCAAGAGACCCAGTACTTC	CASSGGQQETQYF
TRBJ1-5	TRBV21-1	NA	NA	TGTGCCAGCAGCAAAGAGTCGCGGGTTCAGCCCCAGCATTTT	CASSKESRVQPQHF
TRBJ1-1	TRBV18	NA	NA	TGTGCCAGCTCACCCCGGTTGGACACTGAAGCTTTCTTT	CASSPRLDTEAFF
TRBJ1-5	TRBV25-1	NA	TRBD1	TGTGCCAGCAGTGAATCCCAGGACAGGGGATATGGCAATCAGCCCCAGCATTTT	CASSESQDRGYGNQPQHF
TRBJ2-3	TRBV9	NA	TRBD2	TGTGCCAGCAGCACCAGCGGGACCACAGATACGCAGTATTTT	CASSTSGTTDTQYF
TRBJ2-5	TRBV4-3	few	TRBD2	TGCGCCAGCAGCCAAGATATAGCGGGGGGGCCGGAGACCCAGTACTTC	CASSQDIAGGPETQYF
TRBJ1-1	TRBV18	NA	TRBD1	TGTGCCAGCTCACCGGGACAGGACACTGAAGCTTTCTTT	CASSPGQDTEAFF
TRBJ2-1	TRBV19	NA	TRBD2	TGTGCCAGTAGTTCTTGGACTAGCGGTAACAATGAGCAGTTCTTC	CASSSWTSGNNEQFF
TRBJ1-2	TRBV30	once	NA	TGTGCCTGGAGTGCAGGCGGCTACACCTTC	CAWSAGGYTF
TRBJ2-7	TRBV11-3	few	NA	TGTGCCAGCAGCTTATCTAGTAACGAGCAGTACTTC	CASSLSSNEQYF
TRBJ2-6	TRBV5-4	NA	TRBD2	TGTGCCAGCAGCTTAGGGAGGGTGTCCCTTCTGTCTGGGGCCAACGTCCTGACTTTC	CASSLGRVSLLSGANVLTF
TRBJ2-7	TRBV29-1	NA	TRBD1	TGCAGCGTTGGAGCAGGTGGAGGGACAGGGGCATACGAGCAGTACTTC	CSVGAGGGTGAYEQYF
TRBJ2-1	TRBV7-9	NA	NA	TGTGCCAGCAGCTTAGATACATCCTACAATGAGCAGTTCTTC	CASSLDTSYNEQFF
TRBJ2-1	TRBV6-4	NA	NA	TGTGCCAGCAGTGACCGGGAGCTCGAATACAATGAGCAGTTCTTC	CASSDRELEYNEQFF
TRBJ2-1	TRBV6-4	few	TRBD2	TGTGCCAGCAGTGACTCACTAGCGGGAGGGAATGAGCAGTTCTTC	CASSDSLAGGNEQFF
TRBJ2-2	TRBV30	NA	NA	TGTGCCTGGAGTGTAGGGGGTACCGGGGAGCTGTTTTTT	CAWSVGGTGELFF
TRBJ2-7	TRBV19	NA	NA	TGTGCCAGTAGTATCACAGGACCCTACGAGCAGTACTTC	CASSITGPYEQYF
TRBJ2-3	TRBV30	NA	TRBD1	TGTGCCTGGAGTGTACAGGGGGCAAGCACAGATACGCAGTATTTT	CAWSVQGASTDTQYF
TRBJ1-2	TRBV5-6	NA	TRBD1	TGTGCCAGCAGCTCCCGGGACAGGGGGCGGGAGGACTATGGCTACACCTTC	CASSSRDRGREDYGYTF
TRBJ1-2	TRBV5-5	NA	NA	TGTGCCAGCAGCTTGGTGGGGGGCTATGGCTACACCTTC	CASSLVGGYGYTF
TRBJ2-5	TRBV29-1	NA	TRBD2	TGCAGCGTTGAGACTAGCGGGACCGAGACCCAGTACTTC	CSVETSGTETQYF